Listed below are T cell receptor beta chains from one sample, sequenced in a study of blood T cell repertoires in COVID-19. Sequencing used immunoSEQ multiplex PCR; TCRdb keeps in-frame clones, though not all of them. The sample lists approximately 300,000 clones; over 85% were seen once. Sequenced input: PBMCs or T cells enriched from blood (not recorded which). Receptor source: a woman under 40 who had recovered from COVID-19. CDR3s include the opening cysteine and the closing phenylalanine or tryptophan. Fields, in order: clone size, D gene, V gene, J gene, CDR3 DNA, CDR3 protein. A D gene is named only where the DNA matches it firmly. Expanded clones are given a class, and other clones once, few, many or no size at all.

>.|TRBD1|TRBV10-3|TRBJ1-5
TGTGCCATCAGTGGGTCGGACAGGGGGAACCAGCCCCAGCATTTT
CAISGSDRGNQPQHF
>.|TRBD1|TRBV2|TRBJ2-1
TGTGCCAGCAGTTCCGGGACAGCAGCCTACAATGAGCAGTTCTTC
CASSSGTAAYNEQFF
>.|.|TRBV30|TRBJ1-5
TGTGCCTGGAGTGTACAGTTTGATCAGCCCCAGCATTTT
CAWSVQFDQPQHF
>.|TRBD1|TRBV6-5|TRBJ1-1
TGTGCCAGCAGCGACAGGGGTAGGGACACTGAAGCTTTCTTT
CASSDRGRDTEAFF
>.|.|TRBV6-5|TRBJ1-1
TGTGCCAGCAGTTACTCGCTGAGGTCTGAAGCTTTCTTT
CASSYSLRSEAFF
>.|.|TRBV28|TRBJ1-1
TGTGCCAGCAGTTTACCCGGCTTGGGAGGGCCGAACACTGAAGCTTTCTTT
CASSLPGLGGPNTEAFF
>.|.|TRBV5-4|TRBJ1-4
TGTGCCAGCAGTCAAGGCGGGGGCCTGGAAGGAAAACTGTTTTTT
CASSQGGGLEGKLFF
>once|TRBD1|TRBV7-3|TRBJ2-1
TGTGCCAGCAGCCCCCCGGGACTACGGACAGGGGATGAGCAGTTCTTC
CASSPPGLRTGDEQFF
>.|TRBD1|TRBV4-3|TRBJ1-4
TGCGCCAGCAGCCAAGGTTCCGGGACAGGGGGGAGAAAACTGTTTTTT
CASSQGSGTGGRKLFF
>.|.|TRBV27|TRBJ1-6
TGTGCCAGCAGTTTGATGCCAGCCTATAATTCACCCCTCCACTTT
CASSLMPAYNSPLHF
>.|.|TRBV28|TRBJ1-6
TGTGCCAGCAGTCTGGGACTGGAACTCCACTTT
CASSLGLELHF
>.|TRBD1|TRBV5-4|TRBJ2-7
TGTGCCAGCAGCCCCGCCCCGGACAGGGAATACGAGCAGTACTTC
CASSPAPDREYEQYF
>.|.|TRBV19|TRBJ2-6
TGTGCCAGTAGTACAACTTCTGGGGCCAACGTCCTGACTTTC
CASSTTSGANVLTF
>.|.|TRBV12-3/TRBV12-4|TRBJ2-5
TGTGCCAGCAGTTCTCAGGGGCGGGAGACCCAGTACTTC
CASSSQGRETQYF
>.|TRBD1|TRBV6-6|TRBJ1-2
TGTGCCAGCAGAGACAACAGGGGGCAGATCTATGGCTACACCTTC
CASRDNRGQIYGYTF
>once|.|TRBV5-4|TRBJ1-1
TGTGCCAGCAGCCCTAGTTTTACGAACCCACGAAGCACTGAAGCTTTCTTT
CASSPSFTNPRSTEAFF
>.|TRBD1|TRBV10-3|TRBJ1-2
TGTGCCATCAGCCCAGGACAGGGGAACACCGGCTACACCTTC
CAISPGQGNTGYTF
>.|.|TRBV6-4|TRBJ1-1
TGTGCCAGCAGTGTGCCGGAGAAGAACACTGAAGCTTTCTTT
CASSVPEKNTEAFF
>.|.|TRBV28|TRBJ1-1
TGTGCCAGCTCCGGTGGCACTGAAGCTTTCTTT
CASSGGTEAFF
>.|.|TRBV7-2|TRBJ2-1
TGTGCCAGCAGCTTTCCCGGGAACTACAATGAGCAGTTCTTC
CASSFPGNYNEQFF
>.|TRBD2|TRBV27|TRBJ2-1
TGTGCCAGCAGTTTACTAGCGGGAAACAATGAGCAGTTCTTC
CASSLLAGNNEQFF
>.|.|TRBV18|TRBJ1-6
TGTGCCAGCTCACCAATAACAGGGAGCTCCTATAATTCACCCCTCCACTTT
CASSPITGSSYNSPLHF
>.|TRBD1|TRBV19|TRBJ2-1
TGTGCCAGTAGCGAGACAGGGGGCATTCCCCAACAGTTCTTC
CASSETGGIPQQFF
>.|.|TRBV14|TRBJ2-2
TGTGCCAGCAGCCAAACTTTAGACACCGGGGAGCTGTTTTTT
CASSQTLDTGELFF
>once|.|TRBV4-1|TRBJ1-2
TGCGCCAGCAGCCAAGATCGACAAGACCGTGGCTACACCTTC
CASSQDRQDRGYTF
>.|.|TRBV29-1|TRBJ2-1
TGCAGCGTCGACAGTAGCTCCTACAATGAGCAGTTCTTC
CSVDSSSYNEQFF
>.|.|TRBV15|TRBJ1-5
TGTGCCACCAGCAGAGACCTTGGCCATAGCAATCAGCCCCAGCATTTT
CATSRDLGHSNQPQHF
>.|.|TRBV18|TRBJ1-5
TGTGCCAGCTCACCACTTGAGGGTTGGGGTCAGCCCCAGCATTTT
CASSPLEGWGQPQHF
>.|TRBD1|TRBV3-1/TRBV3-2|TRBJ1-5
TGTGCCAGCAGCCACCAGGGGGCCGATCAGCCCCAGCATTTT
CASSHQGADQPQHF
>once|.|TRBV7-9|TRBJ1-3
TGTGCCAGCAGCTTCTTGAGGGCTTTTGGAAACACCATATATTTT
CASSFLRAFGNTIYF
>.|TRBD1|TRBV25-1|TRBJ1-6
TGTGCCAGCCACAGGGGGCCAAATTCACCCCTCCACTTT
CASHRGPNSPLHF
>.|.|TRBV27|TRBJ1-2
TGTGCCACCGGGGAGGGATACGGCTACACCTTC
CATGEGYGYTF
>.|TRBD1|TRBV10-3|TRBJ2-7
TGTGCCATCAGTGAGTCCGGACAGGACTACGAGCAGTACTTC
CAISESGQDYEQYF
>.|.|TRBV13|TRBJ1-1
TGTGCCAGCAGCTTAGAGTATGGGGATCGGGGGAGCACTGAAGCTTTCTTT
CASSLEYGDRGSTEAFF
>once|TRBD1|TRBV5-1|TRBJ1-2
TGCGCCAGCGGCCGGGACAGGGGTGAAGATGGCTACACCTTC
CASGRDRGEDGYTF
>.|.|TRBV19|TRBJ1-5
TGTGCCAGTAGTATCTTCGGAGAGCCCCAGCATTTT
CASSIFGEPQHF
>.|TRBD2|TRBV6-1|TRBJ2-3
TGTGCCAGCAGTGAAGCGATGAGCGGGAGTCCAGGAGATACGCAGTATTTT
CASSEAMSGSPGDTQYF
>once|TRBD1|TRBV27|TRBJ1-5
TGTGCCAGCAGTTTACGGGCAGGGGGATTTAGCAATCAGCCCCAGCATTTT
CASSLRAGGFSNQPQHF
>few|.|TRBV2|TRBJ2-1
TGTGCCAGCAGCAGGGAATCCTACAATGAGCAGTTCTTC
CASSRESYNEQFF
>.|.|TRBV4-2|TRBJ2-5
TGTGCCAGCAGCCAAGATCGAACACCCGAAGAGACCCAGTACTTC
CASSQDRTPEETQYF
>.|TRBD1|TRBV7-8|TRBJ2-7
TGTGCCAGCAGCCGCACACAGGGGTTCTTATCCTACGAGCAGTACTTC
CASSRTQGFLSYEQYF
>.|.|TRBV19|TRBJ1-6
TGTGCCAGTAGCAGAGACAGCCCGTATAATTCACCCCTCCACTTT
CASSRDSPYNSPLHF
>.|TRBD2|TRBV28|TRBJ2-5
TGTGCCAGCAGTTTTGGTCTAGCGGGAAAAGAGACCCAGTACTTC
CASSFGLAGKETQYF
>.|.|TRBV29-1|TRBJ2-3
TGCAGCGTTGATGGCAGGGCGGCAGATACGCAGTATTTT
CSVDGRAADTQYF
>.|.|TRBV23-1|TRBJ1-5
TGCGCCAGCAGTCCTCAACGTCCAGGGCTCGATCAGCCCCAGCATTTT
CASSPQRPGLDQPQHF
>.|.|TRBV6-1|TRBJ1-2
TGTGCCAGCAGTGAACCCTACAGGTCCGATGGCTACACCTTC
CASSEPYRSDGYTF
>.|TRBD1|TRBV19|TRBJ1-1
TGTGCCAGTAGTGAGTGGACGGCAGGGGGTTGGGACACTGAAGCTTTCTTT
CASSEWTAGGWDTEAFF
>.|.|TRBV19|TRBJ1-3
TGTGCCAGTAGTATGGGGGGTCCTGGAAACACCATATATTTT
CASSMGGPGNTIYF
>once|TRBD2|TRBV9|TRBJ2-1
TGTGCCAGCAGCGTTGGGACTAGTTCCTACAATGAGCAGTTCTTC
CASSVGTSSYNEQFF
>.|.|TRBV12-3/TRBV12-4|TRBJ2-3
TGTGCCACCGGACAGAGCCGCACAGATACGCAGTATTTT
CATGQSRTDTQYF
>.|TRBD1|TRBV3-1/TRBV3-2|TRBJ1-2
TGTGCCAGCAGCGATGCACAGGGGGCAAGAGGGTATGGCTACACCTTC
CASSDAQGARGYGYTF
>.|TRBD1|TRBV6-6|TRBJ2-7
TGTGCCAGCAGCTGGACAGGGTACGAGCAGTACTTC
CASSWTGYEQYF